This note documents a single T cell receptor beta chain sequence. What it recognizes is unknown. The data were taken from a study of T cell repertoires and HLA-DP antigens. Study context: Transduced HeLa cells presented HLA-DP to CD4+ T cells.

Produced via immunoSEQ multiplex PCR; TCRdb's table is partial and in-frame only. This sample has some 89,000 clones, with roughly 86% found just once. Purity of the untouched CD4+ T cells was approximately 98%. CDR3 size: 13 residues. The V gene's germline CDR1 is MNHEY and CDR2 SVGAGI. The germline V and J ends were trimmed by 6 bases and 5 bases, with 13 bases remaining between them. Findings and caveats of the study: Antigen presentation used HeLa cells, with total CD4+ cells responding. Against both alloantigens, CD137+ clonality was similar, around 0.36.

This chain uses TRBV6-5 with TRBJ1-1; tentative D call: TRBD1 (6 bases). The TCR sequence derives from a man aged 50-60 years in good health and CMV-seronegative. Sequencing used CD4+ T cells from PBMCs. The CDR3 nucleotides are TGTGCCAGCAGGTCAACAGGGTTGACTGAAGCTTTCTTT. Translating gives CASRSTGLTEAFF.